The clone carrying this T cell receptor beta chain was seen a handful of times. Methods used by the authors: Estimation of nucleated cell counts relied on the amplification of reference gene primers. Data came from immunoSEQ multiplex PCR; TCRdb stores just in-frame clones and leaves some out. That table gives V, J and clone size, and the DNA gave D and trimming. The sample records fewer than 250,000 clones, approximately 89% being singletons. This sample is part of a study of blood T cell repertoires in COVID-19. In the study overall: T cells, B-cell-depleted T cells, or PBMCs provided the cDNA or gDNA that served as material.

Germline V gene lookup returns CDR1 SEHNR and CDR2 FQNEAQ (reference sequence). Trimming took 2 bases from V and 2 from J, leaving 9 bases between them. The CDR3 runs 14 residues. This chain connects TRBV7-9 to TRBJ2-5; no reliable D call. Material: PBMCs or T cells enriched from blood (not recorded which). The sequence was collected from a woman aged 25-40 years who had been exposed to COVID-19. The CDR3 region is CASSLRRGQETQYF. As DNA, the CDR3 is TGTGCCAGCAGCTTACGAAGAGGTCAAGAGACCCAGTACTTC.